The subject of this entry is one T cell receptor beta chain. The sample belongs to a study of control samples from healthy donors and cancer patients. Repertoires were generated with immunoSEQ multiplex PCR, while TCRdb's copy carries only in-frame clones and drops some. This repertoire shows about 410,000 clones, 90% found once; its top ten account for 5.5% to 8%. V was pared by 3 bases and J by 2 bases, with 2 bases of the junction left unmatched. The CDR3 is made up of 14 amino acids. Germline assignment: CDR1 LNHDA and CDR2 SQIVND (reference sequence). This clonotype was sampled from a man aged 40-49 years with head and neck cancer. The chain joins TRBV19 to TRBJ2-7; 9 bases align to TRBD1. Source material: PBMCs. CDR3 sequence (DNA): TGTGCCAGTAGTATGTGGGACAGGGCCTACGAGCAGTACTTC. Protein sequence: CASSMWDRAYEQYF.